The rows below give T cell receptor beta chains drawn from one sample of a study of graft-versus-host responses after intestinal transplantation. Their antigen targets remain unknown. TCRdb's table, derived via immunoSEQ multiplex PCR, lists solely in-frame clones and lacks some. The sample yields approximately 81,000 clones, roughly 91% seen once. The sample in question was unstimulated CD8+ T cells sorted from spleen or lymph node cells, obtained before transplant. The origin of the receptors is a human donor who was the organ donor for an intestinal transplant. CDR3s include the opening cysteine and the closing phenylalanine or tryptophan. A D gene is named only where the DNA matches it firmly. Part of the rows lack a size; the others show once, few, many or a class for expanded clones.

size	V	J	D	DNA	CDR3
-	TRBV4-1	TRBJ1-1	TRBD1	TGCGCCAGCAGCCCCGGCCCGGACAGGGGTGAAGCTTTCTTT	CASSPGPDRGEAFF
-	TRBV4-1	TRBJ1-6	TRBD1	TGCGCCAGCAGCCAGGGGACAGGGGGCTCTTCACCCCTCCACTTT	CASSQGTGGSSPLHF
-	TRBV7-9	TRBJ2-3	-	TGTGCCAGCAGCTTAGCGGGCCGCGTCCCCACAGATACGCAGTATTTT	CASSLAGRVPTDTQYF
few	TRBV29-1	TRBJ1-1	-	TGCAGCGTTGAAGGGACTGAAGCTTTCTTT	CSVEGTEAFF
-	TRBV19	TRBJ1-2	-	TGTGCCAGTAGTATCCCTCAGGAACTTCCCTTCTATGGCTACACCTTC	CASSIPQELPFYGYTF
-	TRBV29-1	TRBJ2-2	-	TGCAGCGTTGGAAGGGCCGGGGAGCTGTTTTTT	CSVGRAGELFF
-	TRBV6-5	TRBJ1-5	TRBD1	TGTGCCAGCAGTCTGGGACAGGGAGGCAATCAGCCCCAGCATTTT	CASSLGQGGNQPQHF
-	TRBV2	TRBJ1-2	-	TGTGCCTCCCAGACCGGGGGTTTGGACGGCTACACCTTC	CASQTGGLDGYTF
-	TRBV27	TRBJ2-5	-	TGTGCCAGCAGCCCGGGGGGCGGGGAGACCCAGTACTTC	CASSPGGGETQYF
-	TRBV28	TRBJ1-2	TRBD1	TGTGCCAGCAGTTTAAGAGGGACAGGGTACGGCTACACCTTC	CASSLRGTGYGYTF
-	TRBV27	TRBJ1-2	-	TGTGCCAGCAGTTTACTATCGGGAGAAGGCTACACCTTC	CASSLLSGEGYTF
-	TRBV4-1	TRBJ1-3	-	TGCGCCAGCAGCCAAGATCAAGTACTGAGTGGAAACACCATATATTTT	CASSQDQVLSGNTIYF
-	TRBV11-3	TRBJ1-5	-	TGTGCCAGCAGCTACAAATTTGGAAGCAATCAGCCCCAGCATTTT	CASSYKFGSNQPQHF
-	TRBV7-8	TRBJ1-1	-	TGTGCCAGCAGCTTACCGGACAGCCCCTACACTGAAGCTTTCTTT	CASSLPDSPYTEAFF
few	TRBV6-5	TRBJ1-2	-	TGTGCCAGCAGCGCCACACCCGCGGTCGGCTACACCTTC	CASSATPAVGYTF
-	TRBV28	TRBJ2-3	-	TGTGCCAGCAGTTTTCCCGGGAGTATCGATACGCAGTATTTT	CASSFPGSIDTQYF
-	TRBV30	TRBJ2-4	-	TGTGCCTGGAGTGAACAGGGTCTGGCCAAAAACATTCAGTACTTC	CAWSEQGLAKNIQYF
-	TRBV27	TRBJ2-5	-	TGTGCCAGCACCTCCCCCAATTGGGAGACCCAGTACTTC	CASTSPNWETQYF
-	TRBV7-2	TRBJ2-2	TRBD1	TGTGCCAGCAGCTTCGGACAGGGGAACACCGGGGAGCTGTTTTTT	CASSFGQGNTGELFF
-	TRBV10-3	TRBJ1-5	-	TGTGCCATCAGTGAGGAAGGGACAAATCAGCCCCAGCATTTT	CAISEEGTNQPQHF
-	TRBV4-1	TRBJ2-1	-	TGCGCCAGCAGCCAAGTTGACTACTCCTACAATGAGCAGTTCTTC	CASSQVDYSYNEQFF
-	TRBV4-1	TRBJ2-7	TRBD2	TGCGCCAGCAGCCCGGGAGGGGCGGTCGAACACGAGCAGTACTTC	CASSPGGAVEHEQYF
-	TRBV9	TRBJ1-2	-	TGTGCCAGCAGCGGGGGAAACCAAGGATATGGCTACACCTTC	CASSGGNQGYGYTF